The clone carrying this TCR beta chain appeared a single time. The antigen remains unidentified. Per the germline V gene, CDR1 is LGHNA and CDR2 is YSLEER. V was trimmed by 0 bases and J by 4 bases, leaving 9 bases between them. This CDR3 is built from 15 residues. The data belong to a study of cytomegalovirus exposure and HLA in healthy donors. Study information: In a previous analysis, approximately 110 million unique TCR beta sequences were found from 170 million or so T cells.

The primer mix had 60 Vbeta and 13 Jbeta primers. In the original workflow: A follow-up analysis tallied 65 million to 80 million unique TCR beta chains, approximately 11 million shared. Only in-frame clones appear in the TCRdb table, and some are missing; sequencing was by immunoSEQ multiplex PCR. For V, J and clone size, that table is used; D and trimming come from the DNA. The table shows 110,000 or so clones, with 78% occurring only once. General study findings and limits: Near-uniform donor sequencing depth was presumed by presence/absence analyses. Later analysis associated a missense DCLRE1C variant with TCR beta V- and J-gene trimming.

The gene calls are TRBV4-3 and TRBJ2-2; a possible D gene is TRBD2 (5 bases). The sample was PBMCs. This TCR came from a man aged 30 to 45 in good health and CMV-seronegative. The CDR3 sequence is CASSQEAAVTGELFF. The DNA of the CDR3 is TGCGCCAGCAGCCAAGAGGCAGCGGTCACCGGGGAGCTGTTTTTT.